This T cell receptor beta chain was recovered during a study of technical replicates of blood from a few donors. Generated by immunoSEQ multiplex PCR, the TCRdb table keeps only in-frame clones and is missing some. The data contain some 76,000 clones, 85% to 95% of them singletons. CDR1 is SGHDN, CDR2 FVKESK, per germline. The CDR3 sequence is 13 residues long. The germline V and J ends were trimmed by 1 base and 8 bases, with 8 bases remaining between them. This receptor was taken from a human donor in good health. The sample comprised T cells isolated from PBMCs. J is TRBJ1-4 and V is TRBV14; D is undetermined. The CDR3 DNA follows: TGTGCCAGCAGCCAAGGGGCAAGGGAAAAACTGTTTTTT. Amino acid sequence: CASSQGAREKLFF.